The 26 T cell receptor beta chains reported below all come from one sample, sequenced in a study of blood T cell repertoires in COVID-19. The data were produced by immunoSEQ multiplex PCR, yet TCRdb's version contains in-frame clones alone and is incomplete. This sample yields approximately 60,000 clones, of which 70% to 90% are seen a single time; more than 2.5% belongs to the top ten. The sequencing sample was made of peripheral blood. These TCRs come from a man aged 50-59 years with active COVID-19.

The V call is TRBV7-2, the J call TRBJ2-2; 10 positions match TRBD2. The CDR3 spans 15 residues. Per the germline V gene, CDR1 is SGHTA and CDR2 is FQGNSA. J gave up 7 bases and V 1 base, and 3 bases lay outside the gene matches. DNA for the CDR3: TGTGCCAGCAGCTTAGGTCTAGCGGGAGACGGGGAGCTGTTTTTT. This sequence encodes CASSLGLAGDGELFF. Together with reference TRBV7-2 and TRBJ2-2, the CDR3 gives the full variable domain: GAGVSQSPSNKVTEKGKDVELRCDPISGHTALYWYRQSLGQGLEFLIYFQGNSAPDKSGLPSDRFSAERTGGSVSTLTIQRTQQEDSAVYLCASSLGLAGDGELFFGEGSRLTVL.

This sequence joins TRBV5-4 and TRBJ2-1; TRBD1 might be the D (6 bases). The CDR3 is 14 amino acids. Germline V gene sequence: CDR1 SGHNT, CDR2 YYREEE (reference sequence). Trimming pared 4 bases from V and 0 bases from J, leaving 8 bases between. The CDR3 coding sequence is TGTGCCAGCAGCCCGGACAGCTCCTACAATGAGCAGTTCTTC. This encodes CASSPDSSYNEQFF. The full variable domain, its missing parts supplied by reference TRBV5-4 and TRBJ2-1, is ETGVTQSPTHLIKTRGQQVTLRCSSQSGHNTVSWYQQALGQGPQFIFQYYREEENGRGNFPPRFSGLQFPNYSSELNVNALELDDSALYLCASSPDSSYNEQFFGPGTRLTVL.

The chain is built from TRBV4-1 and TRBJ2-1; D is possibly TRBD2 (5 bases). Deletions cut 1 base from V and 3 bases from J, with 13 bases between. CDR3 length equals 16 residues. Germline V gene lookup returns CDR1 MGHRA and CDR2 YSYEKL. The CDR3 is CASSQVGLAYYNEQFF. The CDR3, as DNA: TGCGCCAGCAGCCAAGTGGGTCTAGCTTACTACAATGAGCAGTTCTTC.

The gene calls are TRBV6-5 and TRBJ2-7; D is unclear. The CDR3 covers 14 residues. In germline, CDR1 is MNHEY, CDR2 SVGAGI. The germline V and J ends were trimmed by 6 bases and 1 base, with 13 bases remaining between them. The chain's CDR3 is CASSRDQASYEQYF. For the CDR3, the DNA is TGTGCCAGCAGCCGAGACCAGGCTTCCTACGAGCAGTACTTC.

The chain combines TRBV3-1 (or the pseudogene TRBV3-2) with TRBJ2-5; D remains unclear. The V end was cut by 1 base, the J end by 4 bases, with 19 bases between. Per germline, CDR1 LGHDT and CDR2 YNNKEL (reference sequence). The CDR3 sequence is 17 residues long. In DNA, the CDR3 is TGTGCCAGCAGCCAAGGGTTTGACTCCCCGCCCCCAGAGACCCAGTACTTC. Its translation is CASSQGFDSPPPETQYF.

The V and J genes are TRBV2 and TRBJ1-1, with D tentatively TRBD1 (6 bases). V lost 1 base to trimming and J lost 3 bases, with 12 bases between them. Germline CDR1 reads SNHLY; CDR2 reads FYNNEI. This CDR3 contains 15 residues. In DNA form, the CDR3 reads TGTGCCAGCAGTGAAGACAGGGCTAGAGACACTGAAGCTTTCTTT. Amino acid sequence: CASSEDRARDTEAFF.

The chain links TRBV11-1 to TRBJ1-1, with TRBD1 as a possible D gene (5 bases). The V end lost 5 bases, the J end lost 8 bases, and 15 bases lay between the germline ends. Looked up from germline, CDR1 is SGHAT and CDR2 is FQDESV (reference sequence). This CDR3 region has 13 residues. CDR3 in amino acids: CASSVGAPREAFF. DNA for the CDR3: TGTGCCAGCAGCGTAGGGGCCCCCAGGGAAGCTTTCTTT. Complete variable domain (other parts from reference TRBV11-1 and TRBJ1-1): EAEVAQSPRYKITEKSQAVAFWCDPISGHATLYWYRQILGQGPELLVQFQDESVVDDSQLPKDRFSAERLKGVDSTLKIQPAELGDSAMYLCASSVGAPREAFFGQGTRLTVV.

The V call is TRBV10-2, the J call TRBJ2-3; 9 nucleotides match TRBD2. The germline V gene has CDR1 WSHSY and CDR2 SAAADI. After removal of 0 bases from V and 6 bases from J, the junction contained 10 bases not matched to a gene. The CDR3 extends over 17 amino acids. Here the CDR3 reads CASSESNSGGARDTQYF. The CDR3 DNA follows: TGCGCCAGCAGTGAGTCGAATAGCGGGGGAGCCAGGGATACGCAGTATTTT.

The chain is built from TRBV27 and TRBJ2-2; the D is unclear. Germline loops: CDR1 MNHEY, CDR2 SMNVEV (reference sequence). The V end was cut by 3 bases, the J end by 3 bases, with 11 bases between. This CDR3 has 15 amino acids. The CDR3 reads CASSFGLEDTGELFF. In DNA, the CDR3 is TGTGCCAGCAGTTTTGGTCTAGAGGACACCGGGGAGCTGTTTTTT.

This rearrangement joins TRBV5-1 to TRBJ2-5; TRBD2 matches at 11 bases. There are 11 residues in the CDR3. Losses at the gene ends were 3 bases for V and 14 bases for J; bases not matched to a gene: 3. Per the germline V gene, CDR1 is SGHRS and CDR2 is YFSETQ. The CDR3 DNA reads as TGCGCCAGCAGCTCCGGGACTAGCGGATACTTC. Residues: CASSSGTSGYF.

The chain carries TRBV19 and TRBJ2-7; D might be TRBD1 (6 bases). The CDR3 contains 16 residues. V lost 4 bases and J 7 bases, leaving 23 bases between the germline ends. The V gene's germline CDR1 is LNHDA and CDR2 SQIVND (reference sequence). The CDR3 sequence: CASSNFRTANLGEQYF. The CDR3 bases are TGTGCCAGTAGTAATTTTAGGACAGCAAACCTCGGGGAGCAGTACTTC. Variable domain in full (rest from reference TRBV19 and TRBJ2-7): DGGITQSPKYLFRKEGQNVTLSCEQNLNHDAMYWYRQDPGQGLRLIYYSQIVNDFQKGDIAEGYSVSREKKESFPLTVTSAQKNPTAFYLCASSNFRTANLGEQYFGPGTRLTVT.

The chain recombines TRBV30 with TRBJ1-1; D is possibly TRBD1 (6 bases). The germline CDR1 and CDR2 sequences are GTSNPN and SVGIG (reference sequence). V was trimmed by 3 bases and J by 2 bases, leaving 16 bases between them. This CDR3 is built from 15 residues. The CDR3 sequence is CAWSSLGGPNTEAFF. DNA of the CDR3: TGTGCCTGGAGCTCCCTGGGGGGGCCCAACACTGAAGCTTTCTTT.

This CDR3 reads CASSPSLAQETQYF. CDR3 DNA: TGTGCCAGCAGCCCCTCGCTAGCCCAAGAGACCCAGTACTTC. J is TRBJ2-5 and V is TRBV7-2, with a possible D match to TRBD2 (5 bases). V was shortened by 5 bases and J by 1 base, with 11 bases between the two germline ends. The length of the CDR3 is 14 residues. Looked up from germline, CDR1 is SGHTA and CDR2 is FQGNSA.

The genes are TRBV11-2 and TRBJ1-3; weak D call: TRBD1 (5 bases). Per germline, CDR1 SGHAT and CDR2 FQNNGV. The CDR3 runs 12 residues. V gave up 5 bases and J gave up 4 bases, with 6 bases separating them. CDR3 coding DNA: TGTGCCAGCAGCCGGGGGGGAAACACCATATATTTT. Translating it yields CASSRGGNTIYF.

CDR3 protein: CASSPPDRSYNEQFF. CDR3 nucleotides: TGTGCCAGCAGCCCGCCGGACAGATCCTACAATGAGCAGTTCTTC. The gene calls are TRBV5-4 and TRBJ2-1; D perhaps matches TRBD1 (6 bases). Per germline, CDR1 SGHNT and CDR2 YYREEE (reference sequence). CDR3 length equals 15 residues. V was pared by 4 bases and J by 1 base, with 12 bases between.

The chain carries TRBV7-9 and TRBJ1-6; no clear D gene. The germline V and J ends were trimmed by 5 bases and 7 bases, with 24 bases remaining between them. This CDR3 is 18 amino acids long. CDR1 is SEHNR, CDR2 FQNEAQ, per germline (reference sequence). This CDR3 reads CASSATRGGYQRNSPLHF. The CDR3 coding sequence is TGTGCCAGCAGCGCGACCCGAGGCGGGTATCAAAGGAATTCACCCCTCCACTTT. The whole variable domain, filled in from reference TRBV7-9 and TRBJ1-6, reads DTGVSQNPRHKITKRGQNVTFRCDPISEHNRLYWYRQTLGQGPEFLTYFQNEAQLEKSRLLSDRFSAERPKGSFSTLEIQRTEQGDSAMYLCASSATRGGYQRNSPLHFGNGTRLTVT.

The genes are TRBV19 and TRBJ2-7; 7 positions agree with TRBD1. The V gene's germline CDR1 is LNHDA and CDR2 SQIVND (reference sequence). The CDR3 is 14 amino acids. Trimming removed 6 bases from V and 3 bases from J; junction bases left unmatched: 8. The DNA for the CDR3 is TGTGCCAGTAGGGGGACAGACCTGTTCTACGAGCAGTACTTC. It encodes CASRGTDLFYEQYF.

V and J are TRBV4-1 and TRBJ2-7; 8 nucleotides match TRBD1. Losses at the gene ends were 6 bases for V and 0 bases for J; bases not matched to a gene: 10. The CDR3 contains 16 residues. CDR1 is MGHRA and CDR2 is YSYEKL in the germline V gene. The CDR3 sequence: CASSREWTGSSYEQYF. CDR3 sequence (DNA): TGCGCCAGCAGTCGTGAGTGGACAGGGAGCTCCTACGAGCAGTACTTC.

Concerning this clone: A read error may produce the germline difference seen at one junction end. The rearrangement joins TRBV28 to TRBJ1-2; TRBD1 matches 7 bases. The length of the CDR3 is 14 residues. The germline V gene encodes CDR1 MDHEN and CDR2 SYDVKM. CDR3 protein: CASNRKDRIYDYTF. The DNA of the CDR3 is TGTGCCAGCAACCGAAAGGACAGGATTTATGACTACACCTTC.

CDR3 in DNA: TGTGCCAGCAGCTTAAGGGGGCCTGGGGGCGAGGAGACCCAGTACTTC. Translation: CASSLRGPGGEETQYF. The chain links TRBV7-3 to TRBJ2-5; tentative D call: TRBD1 (6 bases). Germline V lookup: CDR1 SGHTA, CDR2 FQGTGA. The length of the CDR3 is 16 residues. The V end lost 1 base, the J end lost 5 bases, and 17 bases lay between the germline ends.

The chain couples TRBV9 to TRBJ2-1; 12 bases are a match to TRBD2. V trimming: 0 bases; J trimming: 7 bases; junction bases outside the gene matches: 8. CDR3 size: 17 residues. Germline CDR1 and CDR2: SGDLS and YYNGEE. The CDR3 coding sequence is TGTGCCAGCAGCGTAGCCCTAGCGGGGGGGCCGGGAAATGAGCAGTTCTTC. Translated, it gives CASSVALAGGPGNEQFF.

The genes are TRBV27 and TRBJ2-2; TRBD1 matches at 10 bases. The CDR3 consists of 13 residues. The V gene end was trimmed by 5 bases and the J gene end by 7 bases; junction bases not matched to a gene: 1. Germline-derived CDR1 and CDR2 are MNHEY and SMNVEV (reference sequence). The CDR3 bases are TGTGCCAGCAGTGGACAGGGGGACGGGGAGCTGTTTTTT. Translation: CASSGQGDGELFF.

This sequence joins TRBV19 and TRBJ1-2, with 7 bases that match TRBD1. Germline V gene lookup returns CDR1 LNHDA and CDR2 SQIVND (reference sequence). The ends lost 5 bases at V and 8 bases at J; junction bases unmatched: 11. This CDR3 has 14 amino acids. The CDR3, as DNA: TGTGCCAGTAGTTCCAGGGGGGTGACGCGAGGCTACACCTTC. Translated, it gives CASSSRGVTRGYTF.

This chain links TRBV30 with TRBJ2-7, with TRBD1 identical over 8 bases. The CDR3 has 14 amino acids. Germline V gene data show CDR1 as GTSNPN and CDR2 as SVGIG (reference sequence). V lost 0 bases to trimming and J lost 4 bases; unmatched junction nucleotides: 5. The CDR3 protein is CAWSVWDRLYEQYF. CDR3 coding DNA: TGTGCCTGGAGTGTATGGGACAGGCTATACGAGCAGTACTTC.

V usage is TRBV9 and J usage is TRBJ2-5; D remains unclear. Germline V gene data show CDR1 as SGDLS and CDR2 as YYNGEE. V was shortened by 7 bases and J by 4 bases, with 8 bases between the two germline ends. This CDR3 has 11 amino acids. The CDR3 here is CASGSSETQYF. The CDR3 DNA reads TGTGCCAGCGGCTCATCAGAGACCCAGTACTTC.

This chain connects TRBV5-4 to TRBJ1-2; TRBD1 aligns across 8 bases. The ends lost 4 bases at V and 7 bases at J; junction bases unmatched: 6. Germline loops: CDR1 SGHNT, CDR2 YYREEE (reference sequence). This CDR3 has 13 amino acids. In nucleotides, the CDR3 is TGTGCCAGCAGCCCAGACAGGGGATCTGGCTACACCTTC. This translates into CASSPDRGSGYTF.